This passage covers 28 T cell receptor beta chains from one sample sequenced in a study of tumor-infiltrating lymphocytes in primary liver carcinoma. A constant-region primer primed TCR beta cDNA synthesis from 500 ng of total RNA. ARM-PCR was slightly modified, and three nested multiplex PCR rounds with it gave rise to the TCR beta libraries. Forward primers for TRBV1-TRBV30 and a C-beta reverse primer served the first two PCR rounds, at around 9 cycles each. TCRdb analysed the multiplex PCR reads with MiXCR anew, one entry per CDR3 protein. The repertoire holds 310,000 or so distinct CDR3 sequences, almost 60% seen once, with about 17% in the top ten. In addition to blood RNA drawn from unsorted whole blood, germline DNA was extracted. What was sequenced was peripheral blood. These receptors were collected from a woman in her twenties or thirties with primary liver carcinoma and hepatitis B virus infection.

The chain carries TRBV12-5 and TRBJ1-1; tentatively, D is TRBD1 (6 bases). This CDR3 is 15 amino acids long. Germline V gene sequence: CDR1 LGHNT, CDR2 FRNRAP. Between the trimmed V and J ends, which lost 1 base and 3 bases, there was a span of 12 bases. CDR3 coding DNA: TGTGCTAGTGGTTTGGCAACAGGGTTCGACACTGAAGCTTTCTTT. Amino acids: CASGLATGFDTEAFF.

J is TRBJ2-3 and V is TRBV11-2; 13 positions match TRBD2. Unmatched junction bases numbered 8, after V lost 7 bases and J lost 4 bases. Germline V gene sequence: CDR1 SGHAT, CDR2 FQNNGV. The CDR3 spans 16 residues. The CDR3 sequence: CASIPTSGRAADTQYF. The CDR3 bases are TGTGCCAGCATTCCAACTAGCGGGAGGGCGGCAGATACGCAGTATTTT. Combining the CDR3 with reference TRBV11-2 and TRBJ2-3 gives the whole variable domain EAGVAQSPRYKIIEKRQSVAFWCNPISGHATLYWYQQILGQGPKLLIQFQNNGVVDDSQLPKDRFSAERLKGVDSTLKIQPAKLEDSAVYLCASIPTSGRAADTQYFGPGTRLTVL.

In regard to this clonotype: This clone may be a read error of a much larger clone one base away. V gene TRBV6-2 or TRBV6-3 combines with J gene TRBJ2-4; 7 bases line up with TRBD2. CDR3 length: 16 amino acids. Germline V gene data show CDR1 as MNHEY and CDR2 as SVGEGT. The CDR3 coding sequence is TGTGCCAGCAGTCCGACTAGCTACTTTACCAAAAACACTCAGTACTTC. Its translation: CASSPTSYFTKNTQYF.

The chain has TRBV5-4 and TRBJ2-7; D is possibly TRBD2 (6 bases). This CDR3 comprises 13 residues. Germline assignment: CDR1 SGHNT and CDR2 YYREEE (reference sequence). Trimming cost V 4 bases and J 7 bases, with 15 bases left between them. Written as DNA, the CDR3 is TGTGCCAGCAGCCGGGACTGGAACACAGAGCAGTACTTC. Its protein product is CASSRDWNTEQYF.

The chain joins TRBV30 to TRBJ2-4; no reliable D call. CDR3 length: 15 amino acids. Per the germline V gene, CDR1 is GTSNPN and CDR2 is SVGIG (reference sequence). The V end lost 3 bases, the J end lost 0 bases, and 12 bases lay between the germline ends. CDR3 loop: CAWSPYELAKNIQYF. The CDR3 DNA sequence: TGTGCCTGGAGCCCTTACGAACTAGCCAAAAACATTCAGTACTTC.

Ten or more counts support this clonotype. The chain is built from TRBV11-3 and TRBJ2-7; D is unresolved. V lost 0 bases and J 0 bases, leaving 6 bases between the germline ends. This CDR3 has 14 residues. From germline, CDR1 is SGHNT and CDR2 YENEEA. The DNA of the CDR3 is TGTGCCAGCAGCTTAGATGGACCCTCCTACGAGCAGTACTTC. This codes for CASSLDGPSYEQYF.

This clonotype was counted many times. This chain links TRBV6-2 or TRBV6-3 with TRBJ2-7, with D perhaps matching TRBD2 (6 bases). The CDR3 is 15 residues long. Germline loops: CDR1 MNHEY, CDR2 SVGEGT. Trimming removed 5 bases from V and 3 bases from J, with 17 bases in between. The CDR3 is CASSDPGLGDYEQYF. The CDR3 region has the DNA TGTGCCAGCAGTGACCCGGGACTGGGGGACTACGAGCAGTACTTC.

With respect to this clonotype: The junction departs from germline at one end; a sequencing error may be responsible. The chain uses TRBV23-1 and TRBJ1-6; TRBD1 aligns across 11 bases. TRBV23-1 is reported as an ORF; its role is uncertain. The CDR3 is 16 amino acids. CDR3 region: CTSSQSEGQGDSPLHF. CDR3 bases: TGCACCAGCAGTCAATCGGAGGGACAGGGGGATTCACCCCTCCACTTT.

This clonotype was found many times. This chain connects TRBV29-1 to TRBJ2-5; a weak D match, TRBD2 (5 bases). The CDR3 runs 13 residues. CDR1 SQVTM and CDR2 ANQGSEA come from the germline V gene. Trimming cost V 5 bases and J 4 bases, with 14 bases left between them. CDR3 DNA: TGCAGCGTTCTAGGGAGTATTGGAGAGACCCAGTACTTC. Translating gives CSVLGSIGETQYF.

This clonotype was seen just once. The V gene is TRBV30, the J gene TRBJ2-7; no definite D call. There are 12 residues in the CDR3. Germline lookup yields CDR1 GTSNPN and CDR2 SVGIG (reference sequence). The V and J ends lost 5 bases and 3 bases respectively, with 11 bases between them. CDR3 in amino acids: CAWGYTDYEQYF. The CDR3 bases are TGTGCCTGGGGGTACACAGACTACGAGCAGTACTTC.

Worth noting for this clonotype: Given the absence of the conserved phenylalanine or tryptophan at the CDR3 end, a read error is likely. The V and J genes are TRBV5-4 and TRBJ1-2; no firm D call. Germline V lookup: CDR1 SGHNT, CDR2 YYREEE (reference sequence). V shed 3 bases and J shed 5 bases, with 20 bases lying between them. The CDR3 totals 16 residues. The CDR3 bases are TGTGCCAGCAGCTATGGATCCAGACGGCCGGAATATGGCTACACCCTC. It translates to CASSYGSRRPEYGYTL.

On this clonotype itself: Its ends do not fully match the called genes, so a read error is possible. The CDR3 DNA sequence: TGTGCCAGGAGCTTGTCCCCCTTCGGACGGGGGGGCCTCGCCGGGGAGCTGTTTTTT. It translates to CARSLSPFGRGGLAGELFF. V is TRBV11-1 and J is TRBJ2-2, with 8 bases aligning to TRBD2. This CDR3 has 19 amino acids. The germline V gene encodes CDR1 SGHAT and CDR2 FQDESV (reference sequence).

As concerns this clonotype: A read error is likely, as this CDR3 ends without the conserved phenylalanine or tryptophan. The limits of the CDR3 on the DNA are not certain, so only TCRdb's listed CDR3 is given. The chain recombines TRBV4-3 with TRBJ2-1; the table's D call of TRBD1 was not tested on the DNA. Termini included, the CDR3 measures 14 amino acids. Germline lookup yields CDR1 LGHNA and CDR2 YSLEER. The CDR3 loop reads CASSPDGQGNEQSS.

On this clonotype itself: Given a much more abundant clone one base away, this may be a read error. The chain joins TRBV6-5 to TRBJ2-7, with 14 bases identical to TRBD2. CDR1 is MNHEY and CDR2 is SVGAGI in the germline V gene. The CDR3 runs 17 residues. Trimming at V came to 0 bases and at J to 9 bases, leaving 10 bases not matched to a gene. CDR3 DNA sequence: TGTGCCAGCAGTTACTCGTCGGGACTAGCGGGAGTCGACGGGCAGTACTTC. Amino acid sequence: CASSYSSGLAGVDGQYF.

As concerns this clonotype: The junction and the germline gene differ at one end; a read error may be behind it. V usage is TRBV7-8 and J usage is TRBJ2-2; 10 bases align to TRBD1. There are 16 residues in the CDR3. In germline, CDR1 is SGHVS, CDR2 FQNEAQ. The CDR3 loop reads CASKRTGGLNTGKLFF. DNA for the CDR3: TGTGCCAGCAAGAGGACAGGGGGTTTGAACACCGGGAAGCTGTTTTTT.

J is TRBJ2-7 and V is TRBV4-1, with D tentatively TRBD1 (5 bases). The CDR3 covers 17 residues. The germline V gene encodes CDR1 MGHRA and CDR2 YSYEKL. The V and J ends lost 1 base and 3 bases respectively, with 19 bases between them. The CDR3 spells CASSQVLLGPRNYEQYF. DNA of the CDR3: TGCGCCAGCAGCCAAGTTTTATTGGGGCCTCGAAACTACGAGCAGTACTTC.

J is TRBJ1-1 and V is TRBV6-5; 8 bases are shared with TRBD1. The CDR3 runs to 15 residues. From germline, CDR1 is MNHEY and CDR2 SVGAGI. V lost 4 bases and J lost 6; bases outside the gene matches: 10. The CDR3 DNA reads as TGTGCCAGCAGTTCACCAGGACAGGGAAGTTCTGAAGCTTTCTTT. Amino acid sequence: CASSSPGQGSSEAFF.

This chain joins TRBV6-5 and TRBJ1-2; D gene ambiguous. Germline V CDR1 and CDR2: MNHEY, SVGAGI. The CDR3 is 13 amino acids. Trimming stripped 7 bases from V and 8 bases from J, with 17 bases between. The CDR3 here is CASTFSEQSGYTF. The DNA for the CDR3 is TGTGCCAGCACTTTCTCTGAACAGTCGGGCTACACCTTC.

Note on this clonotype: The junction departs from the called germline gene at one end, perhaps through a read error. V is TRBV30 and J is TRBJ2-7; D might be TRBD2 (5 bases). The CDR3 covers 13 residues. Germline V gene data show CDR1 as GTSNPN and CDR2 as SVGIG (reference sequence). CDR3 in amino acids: CARSVSPGYEQYF. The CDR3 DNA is TGTGCCCGGAGTGTAAGTCCGGGGTACGAGCAGTACTTC.

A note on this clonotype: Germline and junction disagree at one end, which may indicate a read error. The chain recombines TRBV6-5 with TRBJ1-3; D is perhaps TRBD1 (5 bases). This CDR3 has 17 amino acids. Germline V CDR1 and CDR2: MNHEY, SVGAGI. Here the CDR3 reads CASSAHSPGLPGNIIYF. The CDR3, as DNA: TGTGCCAGCAGTGCTCACTCCCCAGGGCTCCCTGGAAACATCATATATTTT.

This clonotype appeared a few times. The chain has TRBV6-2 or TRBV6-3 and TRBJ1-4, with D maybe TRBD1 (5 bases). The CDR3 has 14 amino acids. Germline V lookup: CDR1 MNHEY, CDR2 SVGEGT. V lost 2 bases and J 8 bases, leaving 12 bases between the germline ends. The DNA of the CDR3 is TGTGCCAGCAGTTACGTACAGGATCGGGAAAAACTGTTTTTT. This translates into CASSYVQDREKLFF.

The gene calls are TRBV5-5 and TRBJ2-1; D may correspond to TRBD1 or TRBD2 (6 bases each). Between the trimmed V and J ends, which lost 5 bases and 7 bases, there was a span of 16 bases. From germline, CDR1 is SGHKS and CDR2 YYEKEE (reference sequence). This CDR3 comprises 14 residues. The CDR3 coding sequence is TGTGCCAGCAGGATCGGAGGGGGTAGTAATGAGCAGTTCTTC. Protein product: CASRIGGGSNEQFF.

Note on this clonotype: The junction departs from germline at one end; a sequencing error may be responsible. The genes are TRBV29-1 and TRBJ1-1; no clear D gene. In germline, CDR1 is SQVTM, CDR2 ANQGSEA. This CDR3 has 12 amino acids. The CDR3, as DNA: TGTAACGTTGCGGACCTCCGCACTGAAGCTTTCTTT. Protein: CNVADLRTEAFF.

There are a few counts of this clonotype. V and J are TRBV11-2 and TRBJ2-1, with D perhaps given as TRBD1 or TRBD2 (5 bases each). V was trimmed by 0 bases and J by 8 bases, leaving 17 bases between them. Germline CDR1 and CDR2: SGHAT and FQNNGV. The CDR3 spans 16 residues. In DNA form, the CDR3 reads TGTGCCAGCAGCTTAGATCGTTTAGCGTTAGGGGATGAGCAGTTCTTC. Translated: CASSLDRLALGDEQFF.

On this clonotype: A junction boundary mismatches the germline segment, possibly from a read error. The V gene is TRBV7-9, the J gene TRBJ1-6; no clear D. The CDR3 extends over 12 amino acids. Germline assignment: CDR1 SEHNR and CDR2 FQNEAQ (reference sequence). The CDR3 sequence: CASSDSNSSLHF. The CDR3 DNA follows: TGTGCCAGCAGCGATTCTAATTCATCCCTCCACTTT.

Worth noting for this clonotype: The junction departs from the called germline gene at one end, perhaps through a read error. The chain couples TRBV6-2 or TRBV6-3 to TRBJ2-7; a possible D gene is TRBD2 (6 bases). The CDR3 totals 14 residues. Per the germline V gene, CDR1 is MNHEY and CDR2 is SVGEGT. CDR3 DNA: TGTGCCAGCAGCTTTGGTATGCAGGACTACAAGCAGTACTTC. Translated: CASSFGMQDYKQYF.

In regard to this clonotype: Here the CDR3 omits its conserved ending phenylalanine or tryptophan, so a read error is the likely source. The CDR3 sequence: CASSPDASGSSETQYS. CDR3 in DNA: TGTGCTAGCAGCCCAGATGCTAGCGGGAGTTCAGAGACCCAGTACTCC. The genes are TRBV11-1 and TRBJ2-5; TRBD2 agrees at 10 bases. Germline CDR1 and CDR2: SGHAT and FQDESV (reference sequence). CDR3 size: 16 residues.

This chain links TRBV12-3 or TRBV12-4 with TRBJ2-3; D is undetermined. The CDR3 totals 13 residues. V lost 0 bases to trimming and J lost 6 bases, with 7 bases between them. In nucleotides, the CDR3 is TGTGCCAGCAGTTTAGCCTCCTCGGATACGCAGTATTTT. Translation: CASSLASSDTQYF.